Presented here are 23 T cell receptor beta chains from one specimen sequenced in a study of blood T cell repertoires in COVID-19. Profiling relied on immunoSEQ multiplex PCR, and the TCRdb table lists in-frame clones only, not all of them. This table holds some 180,000 clones, approximately 92% found once. The sample comprised peripheral blood. The receptors come from a man aged 50 to 59 with acute or convalescent COVID-19.

The chain carries TRBV9 and TRBJ1-2, with no clear D. The CDR3 is 12 amino acids. Per germline, CDR1 SGDLS and CDR2 YYNGEE. Deletions cut 9 bases from V and 2 bases from J, with 11 bases between. CDR3 DNA sequence: TGTGCCACCTCAAGAGGAAACTATGGCTACACCTTC. Translating it yields CATSRGNYGYTF.

The CDR3 spells CASSPQTSGGVGNSYEQYV. CDR3 nucleotide sequence: TGTGCCAGCAGCCCACAAACTAGCGGGGGGGTGGGCAACTCCTACGAGCAGTACGTC. V is TRBV7-3 and J is TRBJ2-7; the match to TRBD2 covers 13 bases. CDR1 is SGHTA and CDR2 is FQGTGA in the germline V gene. The CDR3 sequence is 19 residues long. V lost 5 bases to trimming and J lost 0 bases; unmatched junction nucleotides: 13.

V gene TRBV28 combines with J gene TRBJ1-4, with D unclear. Germline CDR1 is MDHEN and CDR2 is SYDVKM. Trimming removed 5 bases at V and 8 bases at J, with 9 bases between. CDR3 length: 12 residues. This CDR3 is CASSGLLEKLFF. DNA of the CDR3: TGTGCCAGCAGTGGCCTACTAGAAAAACTGTTTTTT.

The CDR3, as DNA: TGTGCCAGCAGTTACGATCGGGGGGCCGGCACTGAAGCTTTCTTT. Protein: CASSYDRGAGTEAFF. The rearrangement joins TRBV6-5 to TRBJ1-1; weak D call: TRBD1 (6 bases). The CDR3 contains 15 residues. Germline V gene sequence: CDR1 MNHEY, CDR2 SVGAGI. Trimming left V 2 bases short and J 4 bases short, with 14 bases between.

V usage is TRBV2 and J usage is TRBJ1-5; D is perhaps TRBD1 (5 bases). With 4 bases removed from V and 5 bases from J, the gap between germline ends came to 12 bases. The CDR3 loop spans 14 amino acids. From germline, CDR1 is SNHLY and CDR2 FYNNEI. The CDR3 DNA sequence: TGTGCCAGCAGTGTCGACAGCTTGGATCAGCCCCAGCATTTT. Translation: CASSVDSLDQPQHF.

V and J are TRBV4-2 and TRBJ2-5; D remains unclear. V shed 1 base and J shed 2 bases, with 14 bases lying between them. This CDR3 has 16 residues. Germline V gene lookup returns CDR1 LGHNA and CDR2 YNFKEQ. CDR3 amino acids: CASSQGEATRQETQYF. DNA for the CDR3: TGTGCCAGCAGCCAAGGTGAGGCCACGAGGCAAGAGACCCAGTACTTC.

The V call is TRBV4-2, the J call TRBJ1-5, with 9 bases identical to TRBD1. Germline trimming cut 0 bases from V and 2 bases from J; bases unmatched to any gene: 14. The germline V gene encodes CDR1 LGHNA and CDR2 YNFKEQ. CDR3 length equals 20 residues. The CDR3 nucleotides are TGTGCCAGCAGCCAAGATCTGAGAGACAGGGGGTTTGGTGGCAATCAGCCCCAGCATTTT. This codes for CASSQDLRDRGFGGNQPQHF.

This chain joins TRBV28 and TRBJ1-2; a possible D gene is TRBD1 (6 bases). Germline V gives CDR1 MDHEN, CDR2 SYDVKM. Between the trimmed V and J ends, which lost 4 bases and 4 bases, there was a span of 28 bases. The CDR3 is made up of 19 amino acids. The CDR3 region has the DNA TGTGCCAGCAGTTCAGCAATCCTCCAACCTCGGACAGAAGGCTATGGCTACACCTTC. This encodes CASSSAILQPRTEGYGYTF.

The chain uses TRBV6-1 and TRBJ1-5; maybe TRBD1 (5 bases). V lost 2 bases and J lost 0, with 17 bases in between. Germline CDR1 and CDR2: MNHNS and SASEGT. This CDR3 has 18 residues. The CDR3: CASSESPPGVLSNQPQHF. The CDR3 bases are TGTGCCAGCAGTGAATCCCCTCCGGGGGTCCTTAGCAATCAGCCCCAGCATTTT.

The CDR3 region is CASSQQGYEQFF. Written as DNA, the CDR3 is TGTGCCAGCAGTCAACAGGGCTATGAGCAGTTCTTC. This chain connects TRBV12-3 or TRBV12-4 to TRBJ2-1, with D maybe TRBD1 (6 bases). This CDR3 comprises 12 residues. V shed 5 bases and J shed 8 bases, with 10 bases lying between them.

This chain joins TRBV7-3 and TRBJ1-3; D unresolved. The CDR3 loop spans 14 amino acids. Between the trimmed V and J ends, which lost 1 base and 3 bases, there was a span of 7 bases. Germline CDR1 and CDR2: SGHTA and FQGTGA. CDR3 loop: CASSLSVGGNTIYF. In DNA, the CDR3 is TGTGCCAGCAGCTTAAGCGTTGGTGGAAACACCATATATTTT. The whole variable domain, filled in from reference TRBV7-3 and TRBJ1-3, reads GAGVSQTPSNKVTEKGKYVELRCDPISGHTALYWYRQSLGQGPEFLIYFQGTGAADDSGLPNDRFFAVRPEGSVSTLKIQRTERGDSAVYLCASSLSVGGNTIYFGEGSWLTVV.

V is TRBV5-4 and J is TRBJ1-3, with 8 bases fitting TRBD1. In germline, CDR1 is SGHNT, CDR2 YYREEE (reference sequence). V shed 0 bases and J 6 bases; nucleotides not matched to a gene: 8. The CDR3 length is 16 residues. The CDR3 nucleotides are TGTGCCAGCAGCTTGGAAGGGGGACAGGCGGCAAACACCATATATTTT. Translation gives CASSLEGGQAANTIYF.

The V call is TRBV9, the J call TRBJ1-6, with 7 nucleotides matching TRBD1. The CDR3 runs 15 residues. Per the germline V gene, CDR1 is SGDLS and CDR2 is YYNGEE. J lost 6 bases, V lost 1 base, and 4 bases had no gene match. The CDR3 spells CASSVQGEGNSPLHF. The CDR3 DNA reads as TGTGCCAGCAGCGTACAGGGGGAAGGTAATTCACCCCTCCACTTT.

The V and J genes are TRBV19 and TRBJ2-3, with 7 positions matching TRBD2. Germline CDR1 reads LNHDA; CDR2 reads SQIVND (reference sequence). The CDR3 sequence is 13 residues long. Losses at the gene ends were 9 bases for V and 2 bases for J; bases not matched to a gene: 5. This chain's CDR3 is CARGRAPTDTQYF. The DNA for the CDR3 is TGTGCCAGGGGGAGGGCCCCCACAGATACGCAGTATTTT.

This sequence joins TRBV6-5 and TRBJ2-2; TRBD1 agrees at 8 bases. The CDR3 length is 14 residues. The V segment lost 6 bases and the J segment 1 base; nucleotides outside the gene matches: 1. The germline gives CDR1 MNHEY, CDR2 SVGAGI. The CDR3 DNA reads TGTGCCAGCAGGGGACAGGTGAACACCGGGGAGCTGTTTTTT. This translates into CASRGQVNTGELFF.

V and J are TRBV28 and TRBJ2-7; TRBD2 agrees at 11 bases. Germline-derived CDR1 and CDR2 are MDHEN and SYDVKM. J was trimmed by 3 bases and V by 5 bases; bases with no gene match: 6. The CDR3 has 15 residues. In nucleotides, the CDR3 is TGTGCCAGCAGTACTAGCGGGAGAGGGTACTACGAGCAGTACTTC. This encodes CASSTSGRGYYEQYF.

This rearrangement joins TRBV7-3 to TRBJ2-3; D is possibly TRBD1 (5 bases). The length of the CDR3 is 16 residues. Germline V gene sequence: CDR1 SGHTA, CDR2 FQGTGA. V lost 2 bases and J 0 bases, leaving 12 bases between the germline ends. This CDR3 reads CASSLGAGLSTDTQYF. The CDR3 nucleotides are TGTGCCAGCAGCTTAGGGGCAGGCCTTAGCACAGATACGCAGTATTTT.

This rearrangement joins TRBV18 to TRBJ1-2, with 7 bases aligning to TRBD1. The germline V gene has CDR1 KGHSH and CDR2 LQKENI. The junction had 4 bases not matched to a gene; V was cut back by 5 bases and J by 4 bases. The CDR3 has 13 amino acids. CDR3 amino acids: CASSRTGSYGYTF. The DNA of the CDR3 is TGTGCCAGCTCAAGGACAGGCTCCTATGGCTACACCTTC.

This clone was counted between two and nine times. The gene calls are TRBV9 and TRBJ2-2; 11 nucleotides match TRBD2. J lost 4 bases, V lost 2 bases, and 4 bases had no gene match. The CDR3 is 16 amino acids. Per germline, CDR1 SGDLS and CDR2 YYNGEE. CDR3: CASSVTSGIVTGELFF. CDR3 nucleotides: TGTGCCAGCAGCGTGACTAGCGGGATCGTCACCGGGGAGCTGTTTTTT.

In its sample, this clone was seen a few times. The V call is TRBV29-1, the J call TRBJ2-3; D perhaps matches TRBD2 (6 bases). Germline lookup yields CDR1 SQVTM and CDR2 ANQGSEA. The germline V and J ends were trimmed by 5 bases and 1 base, with 10 bases remaining between them. The CDR3 length is 13 residues. As DNA, the CDR3 is TGCAGCGTTTCCCCGGGGGGCACAGATACGCAGTATTTT. Translated, it gives CSVSPGGTDTQYF.

The rearrangement links TRBV19 to TRBJ2-4, with a tentative D call TRBD2 (5 bases). The germline V gene encodes CDR1 LNHDA and CDR2 SQIVND (reference sequence). Trimming took off 0 bases at V and 9 bases at J, with 15 bases between the two ends. This CDR3 is built from 15 residues. Here the CDR3 reads CASSIDIGRVFIQYF. DNA of the CDR3: TGTGCCAGTAGTATAGATATAGGGCGGGTTTTCATTCAGTACTTC. Drawing the rest from reference TRBV19 and TRBJ2-4, the complete variable domain is DGGITQSPKYLFRKEGQNVTLSCEQNLNHDAMYWYRQDPGQGLRLIYYSQIVNDFQKGDIAEGYSVSREKKESFPLTVTSAQKNPTAFYLCASSIDIGRVFIQYFGAGTRLSVL.

This clone has more than one count but fewer than ten. This chain uses TRBV19 with TRBJ2-5; D may be TRBD1 (6 bases). The CDR3 loop spans 14 amino acids. Germline values: CDR1 LNHDA, CDR2 SQIVND (reference sequence). The V gene lost 5 bases and the J gene lost 4 bases, with 14 bases spanning the gap. The CDR3 DNA sequence: TGTGCCAGTAGTTCACAGGGCGGTTCAGAGACCCAGTACTTC. The encoded protein is CASSSQGGSETQYF.

The chain couples TRBV4-2 to TRBJ2-5; tentatively, D is TRBD2 (6 bases). V lost 0 bases and J lost 4, with 18 bases in between. The length of the CDR3 is 17 residues. Germline lookup yields CDR1 LGHNA and CDR2 YNFKEQ. In DNA, the CDR3 is TGTGCCAGCAGCCAAGATCTCGCCAGGGTGGGGGGAGAGACCCAGTACTTC. Its protein product is CASSQDLARVGGETQYF.